This TCR beta chain came from a study of T cell repertoires in cytomegalovirus infection. Study at large: The authors used CMV epitopes that were HLA-C-restricted (recently identified) and HLA-B-restricted (well studied). Shared public TCR beta signatures pointed to both CMV infection and a matching HLA type. Study-wide results and limits: HLA-C-restricted CMV-specific TCR beta clonotypes were dominant in the ex vivo response. The cumulative frequency of public TCR beta families identified carriers of CMV plus the relevant HLA.

Via MiXCR, TCRdb re-called the reads, giving one row per CDR3 protein. The sample holds tens of thousands of distinct CDR3 sequences, around 21% seen once. This clonotype was found a few times. The antigen is unknown. The CDR3 loop spans 14 amino acids. Per germline, CDR1 MNHEY and CDR2 SVGEGT. V lost 8 bases to trimming and J lost 5 bases; unmatched junction nucleotides: 8. This chain connects TRBV6-2 or TRBV6-3 to TRBJ2-2; 7 bases align to TRBD2. The input for sequencing was CD8+ T cells from cultured PBMCs, taken from culture after CMV antigen stimulation. This receptor was taken from a human donor in good health (CMV status not recorded). Some clones in this sample may be carry-over from other donors' samples. The CDR3 coding sequence is TGTGCCAGCCCTTGGGGGGGAGGAACCGGGGAGCTGTTTTTT. It codes for CASPWGGGTGELFF.